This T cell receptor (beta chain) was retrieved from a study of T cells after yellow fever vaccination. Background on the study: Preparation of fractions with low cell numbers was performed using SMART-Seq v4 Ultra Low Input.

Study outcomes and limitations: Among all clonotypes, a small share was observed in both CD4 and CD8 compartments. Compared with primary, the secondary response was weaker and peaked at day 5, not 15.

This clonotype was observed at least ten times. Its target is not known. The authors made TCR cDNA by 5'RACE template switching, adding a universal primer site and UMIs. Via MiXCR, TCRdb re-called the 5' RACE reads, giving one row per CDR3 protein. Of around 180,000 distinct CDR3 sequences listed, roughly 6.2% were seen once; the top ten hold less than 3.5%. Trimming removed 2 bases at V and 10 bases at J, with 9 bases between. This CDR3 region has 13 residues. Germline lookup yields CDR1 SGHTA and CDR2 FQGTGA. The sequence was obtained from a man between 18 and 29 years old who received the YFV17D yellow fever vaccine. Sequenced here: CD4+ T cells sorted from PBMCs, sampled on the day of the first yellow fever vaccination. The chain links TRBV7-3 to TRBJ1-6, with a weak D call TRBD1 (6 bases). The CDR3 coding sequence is TGTGCCAGCAGCTTAGGGGGCAGCTCACCCCTCCACTTT. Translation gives CASSLGGSSPLHF. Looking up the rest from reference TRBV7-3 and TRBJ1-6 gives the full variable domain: GAGVSQTPSNKVTEKGKYVELRCDPISGHTALYWYRQSLGQGPEFLIYFQGTGAADDSGLPNDRFFAVRPEGSVSTLKIQRTERGDSAVYLCASSLGGSSPLHFGNGTRLTVT.